The clone carrying this TCR beta chain was detected only a few times. The antigen is unknown. The sample is drawn from a study of T cells after yellow fever vaccination. Study-level findings and limits: High-abundance clonotypes from the bulk population could contaminate FACS-sorted repertoires. Though weaker, the secondary response peaked faster, on day 5 versus 15. Booster sampling recovered most clones from primary vaccination (roughly 96% CD4, approximately 90% CD8).

TCRdb re-derived calls from the 5' RACE reads in MiXCR, one entry per CDR3 protein. The data show 250,000 to 350,000 distinct CDR3 sequences, approximately 8% seen once. V lost 0 bases and J lost 2, with 13 bases in between. The CDR3 consists of 16 residues. Germline V lookup: CDR1 MNHNS, CDR2 SASEGT. V and J are TRBV6-1 and TRBJ1-1; a possible D gene is TRBD1 (5 bases). The sample consisted of CD4+ T cells sorted from PBMCs, taken 5 days after the yellow fever booster vaccination. The sequence derives from a man younger than 35 who received the YFV17D yellow fever vaccine. The CDR3: CASSEARQSKNTEAFF. For the CDR3, the DNA is TGTGCCAGCAGTGAAGCCCGACAGAGTAAAAACACTGAAGCTTTCTTT.